Below are 14 T cell receptor beta chains sequenced from a single sample in a study of CD8 T cells in ankylosing spondylitis. Their antigens remain unidentified. General study results and limits: Fewer than 10 highly homologous variants formed a TCR beta motif that appeared characteristic of ankylosing spondylitis blood.

TCRdb re-derived calls from the 5' RACE reads in MiXCR, one entry per CDR3 protein. The sample lists about 390,000 distinct CDR3 sequences; more than 20% were seen once. The sample was blood, either unsorted or a sorted T cell fraction (not recorded which). These receptors came from a male donor with ankylosing spondylitis.

The chain recombines TRBV7-2 with TRBJ2-1; D perhaps matches TRBD2 (6 bases). CDR1 and CDR2 (germline): SGHTA, FQGNSA. V was clipped by 5 bases and J by 5 bases, with 19 bases between them. This CDR3 has 16 residues. CDR3 protein: CASSLNGRGLNNEQFF. The CDR3 nucleotides are TGTGCCAGCAGCCTGAACGGGAGAGGGTTAAACAATGAGCAGTTCTTC.

This chain connects TRBV11-3 to TRBJ2-1, with 10 positions matching TRBD2. CDR3 size: 14 residues. V was pared by 5 bases and J by 7 bases, with 5 bases of the junction left unmatched. Germline loops: CDR1 SGHNT, CDR2 YENEEA. CDR3 coding DNA: TGTGCCAGCAGCCCGCTAGCGGGAGTAAATGAGCAGTTCTTC. Amino acids: CASSPLAGVNEQFF.

There are a few counts of this clonotype. The rearrangement links TRBV7-8 to TRBJ1-6; D remains ambiguous. V was clipped by 5 bases and J by 0 bases, with 23 bases between them. Germline-derived CDR1 and CDR2 are SGHVS and FQNEAQ. This CDR3 has 20 amino acids. The CDR3 DNA reads TGTGCCAGCAGCGAAGGAGGGTTTGGGCGGGAAAGCTCCTATAATTCACCCCTCCACTTT. It yields the protein CASSEGGFGRESSYNSPLHF.

This clonotype was counted many times. V gene TRBV5-1 combines with J gene TRBJ2-1; D is uncertain. Germline CDR1 is SGHRS and CDR2 is YFSETQ. The CDR3 totals 17 residues. The V end was cut by 0 bases, the J end by 1 base, with 14 bases between. Here the CDR3 reads CASSLVSTRNSYNEQFF. DNA for the CDR3: TGCGCCAGCAGCTTGGTGTCTACCCGGAATTCCTACAATGAGCAGTTCTTC.

This sequence joins TRBV7-2 and TRBJ2-3, with 10 bases aligning to TRBD1. The V gene's germline CDR1 is SGHTA and CDR2 FQGNSA. The CDR3 length is 14 residues. After removal of 4 bases from V and 6 bases from J, the junction contained 4 bases not matched to a gene. The CDR3 reads CASSWDRGEDTQYF. Written as DNA, the CDR3 is TGTGCCAGCAGCTGGGACAGGGGAGAGGATACGCAGTATTTT.

The chain carries TRBV25-1 and TRBJ2-7; D is perhaps TRBD1 or TRBD2 (6 bases each). V gave up 3 bases and J gave up 7 bases, with 13 bases separating them. The CDR3 loop spans 13 amino acids. Germline V lookup: CDR1 MGHDK, CDR2 SYGVNS. The CDR3 here is CASSEWGAGEQYF. In nucleotides, the CDR3 is TGTGCCAGCAGTGAGTGGGGGGCGGGGGAGCAGTACTTC.

This clonotype was counted ten times or more. The rearrangement joins TRBV29-1 to TRBJ2-7; 8 bases line up with TRBD2. CDR1 and CDR2 from the germline V gene are SQVTM and ANQGSEA. This CDR3 region has 13 residues. Losses at the gene ends were 6 bases for V and 5 bases for J; bases not matched to a gene: 9. CDR3 nucleotides: TGCAGCGTGGACGGAACGGGAGGGGACGAGCAGTACTTC. Translated: CSVDGTGGDEQYF.

The chain uses TRBV19 and TRBJ2-1; 11 bases line up with TRBD2. The germline V gene has CDR1 LNHDA and CDR2 SQIVND (reference sequence). This CDR3 spans 15 amino acids. J lost 5 bases, V lost 1 base, and 1 base had no gene match. The CDR3: CASSIGLAGHNEQFF. The DNA of the CDR3 is TGTGCCAGTAGTATAGGACTAGCGGGGCACAATGAGCAGTTCTTC.

The J gene is TRBJ1-4, the V gene TRBV16; D is unclear. V lost 6 bases and J lost 4, with 12 bases in between. The CDR3 is made up of 14 amino acids. Germline V CDR1 and CDR2: KGHSY, FQNENV. The CDR3 here is CASSRRQRNEKLFF. The CDR3 coding sequence is TGTGCCAGCAGTCGCCGGCAGCGTAATGAAAAACTGTTTTTT. Based on the CDR3 plus reference TRBV16 and TRBJ1-4, the full variable domain is GEEVAQTPKHLVRGEGQKAKLYCAPIKGHSYVFWYQQVLKNEFKFLISFQNENVFDETGMPKERFSAKCLPNSPCSLEIQATKLEDSAVYFCASSRRQRNEKLFFGSGTQLSVL.

There are a few counts of this clonotype. The genes are TRBV3-1 and TRBJ1-1; D gene ambiguous. The CDR3 is made up of 13 amino acids. Germline V gene lookup returns CDR1 LGHDT and CDR2 YNNKEL (reference sequence). Trimming left V 5 bases short and J 8 bases short, with 15 bases between. Here the CDR3 DNA reads TGTGCCAGCAGCGGCCGTTCGGCGGGAGAAGCTTTCTTT. The encoded protein is CASSGRSAGEAFF.

This sequence joins TRBV12-3 or TRBV12-4 and TRBJ1-5; D is unclear. The CDR3 runs to 14 residues. With 5 bases removed from V and 3 bases from J, the gap between germline ends came to 11 bases. The CDR3 here is CASSPYTINQPQHF. The CDR3 DNA is TGTGCCAGCAGTCCGTACACGATCAATCAGCCCCAGCATTTT.

This clonotype showed up many times. The V call is TRBV24-1, the J call TRBJ1-4, with no clear D. The CDR3 is 13 residues long. The V gene lost 0 bases and the J gene lost 7 bases, with 5 bases spanning the gap. In germline, CDR1 is KGHDR, CDR2 SFDVKD. This CDR3 reads CATSDLQGEKLFF. The CDR3 DNA reads TGTGCCACCAGTGATTTGCAAGGTGAAAAACTGTTTTTT.

The table lists this clonotype with a few counts. The gene calls are TRBV20-1 and TRBJ2-7; 11 bases are shared with TRBD2. Trimming took 3 bases from V and 6 from J; bases not matched to a gene: 7. CDR3 size: 14 residues. In germline, CDR1 is DFQATT, CDR2 SNEGSKA (reference sequence). The CDR3 DNA sequence: TGCAGTGCTAGGACTAGCGGGAACTTCGCCGAGCAGTACTTC. Its translation is CSARTSGNFAEQYF.

In this sample, this clonotype turned up a few times. The V gene is TRBV28, the J gene TRBJ2-7; TRBD2 matches 11 bases. V shed 10 bases, J shed 1 base, and the junction held 6 bases outside the gene matches. The V gene's germline CDR1 is MDHEN and CDR2 SYDVKM. This CDR3 spans 14 amino acids. The CDR3 coding sequence is TGTGCCACTATGAGGACTAGCGGGTCCTACGAGCAGTACTTC. It translates to CATMRTSGSYEQYF.